Presented here are 14 T cell receptor beta chains from one specimen sequenced in a study of spatial heterogeneity in lung cancer. Time point given: sample taken at primary tumor resection. Unsorted whole RNA of tumor, nontumor lung or frozen PBMC was sequenced. TCRdb itself ran the 5' RACE reads through MiXCR, one entry per CDR3 protein. The table lists about 22,000 distinct CDR3 sequences, under 5.5% of them singletons. Material: PBMCs, obtained at surgery. The receptors derive from a male donor with early-stage non-small cell lung cancer.

In this sample, this clonotype turned up a few times. The chain carries TRBV2 and TRBJ1-1; TRBD1 agrees at 8 bases. V was clipped by 4 bases and J by 4 bases; unmatched bases: 5. The CDR3 is 14 residues long. The germline V gene has CDR1 SNHLY and CDR2 FYNNEI. The CDR3 DNA is TGTGCCAGCAGTGTACAGGGGGGGCTCACTGAAGCTTTCTTT. Translating gives CASSVQGGLTEAFF.

This clonotype was observed at least ten times. The chain joins TRBV28 to TRBJ1-6; D perhaps matches TRBD1 (6 bases). CDR1 MDHEN and CDR2 SYDVKM come from the germline V gene. This CDR3 comprises 16 residues. V lost 5 bases and J lost 7, with 18 bases in between. The CDR3 is CASSGGHPVRNSPLHF. CDR3 in DNA: TGTGCCAGCAGTGGGGGACACCCCGTCCGAAATTCACCCCTCCACTTT.

This clonotype was detected ten times or more. The chain couples TRBV20-1 to TRBJ2-1, with D possibly called TRBD1 or TRBD2 (5 bases each). Trimming shortened V by 3 bases and J by 2 bases, and 8 bases separated the two germline ends. CDR3 length: 13 amino acids. Looked up from germline, CDR1 is DFQATT and CDR2 is SNEGSKA (reference sequence). CDR3: CSASEGPYNEQFF. The CDR3 region has the DNA TGCAGTGCTAGTGAGGGGCCCTACAATGAGCAGTTCTTC.

This clonotype was detected ten times or more. V and J are TRBV4-2 and TRBJ2-6, with D perhaps given as TRBD1 or TRBD2 (5 bases each). Trimming left V 1 base short and J 0 bases short, with 16 bases between. Germline CDR1 is LGHNA and CDR2 is YNFKEQ. There are 19 residues in the CDR3. The CDR3 reads CASSQVGTTINSGANVLTF. CDR3 nucleotide sequence: TGTGCCAGCAGCCAAGTCGGGACGACAATTAACTCTGGGGCCAACGTCCTGACTTTC.

This clonotype was detected many times. The rearrangement links TRBV28 to TRBJ2-5; 8 bases agree with TRBD1. The CDR3 has 15 amino acids. Germline values: CDR1 MDHEN, CDR2 SYDVKM. Losses at the gene ends were 8 bases for V and 1 base for J; bases not matched to a gene: 9. The CDR3 coding sequence is TGTGCCAGCCTCAAGGACAGGGCGACCCAAGAGACCCAGTACTTC. It specifies CASLKDRATQETQYF.

The chain employs TRBV20-1 and TRBJ1-4; D gene unclear. CDR3 size: 15 residues. The V and J ends lost 3 bases and 3 bases respectively, with 14 bases between them. Germline CDR1 is DFQATT and CDR2 is SNEGSKA (reference sequence). The CDR3 DNA sequence: TGCAGTGCTAGGGACCCTCGAACAGCTAATGAAAAACTGTTTTTT. Amino acids: CSARDPRTANEKLFF.

The table lists this clonotype with many counts. The rearrangement links TRBV7-9 to TRBJ1-2, with a tentative D call TRBD1 (5 bases). The V gene lost 3 bases and the J gene lost 6 bases, with 14 bases spanning the gap. The germline V gene encodes CDR1 SEHNR and CDR2 FQNEAQ (reference sequence). The CDR3 runs 14 residues. CDR3 nucleotides: TGTGCCAGCAGCTTCGAGACAGCGACCAATGGCTACACCTTC. It translates to CASSFETATNGYTF.

This clonotype was detected many times. This chain joins TRBV7-2 and TRBJ2-1, with a possible D match to TRBD2 (6 bases). The germline V and J ends were trimmed by 1 base and 7 bases, with 14 bases remaining between them. Germline CDR1 SGHTA, CDR2 FQGNSA. CDR3 length: 15 amino acids. In DNA form, the CDR3 reads TGTGCCAGCAGCTTAGAGGCGGGGCGGGGTAATGAGCAGTTCTTC. It is translated as CASSLEAGRGNEQFF.

This clonotype was picked up many times. The gene calls are TRBV11-2 and TRBJ1-1, with TRBD1 identical over 8 bases. J gave up 5 bases and V 6 bases, and 8 bases lay outside the gene matches. This CDR3 spans 14 amino acids. CDR1 is SGHAT and CDR2 is FQNNGV in the germline V gene. CDR3 region: CASSSGTGGTEAFF. The CDR3 DNA reads TGTGCCAGCAGTTCCGGGACAGGAGGGACTGAAGCTTTCTTT.

V usage is TRBV20-1 and J usage is TRBJ1-3; D gene uncertain. V was shortened by 6 bases and J by 0 bases, with 12 bases between the two germline ends. The CDR3 runs 14 residues. Per the germline V gene, CDR1 is DFQATT and CDR2 is SNEGSKA (reference sequence). The CDR3 loop is CSASRGFSGNTIYF. As DNA, the CDR3 is TGCAGTGCCTCCAGAGGGTTCTCTGGAAACACCATATATTTT.

The chain carries TRBV6-6 and TRBJ2-3; D not resolved. The V gene's germline CDR1 is MNHNY and CDR2 SVGAGI (reference sequence). V was shortened by 4 bases and J by 4 bases, with 6 bases between the two germline ends. The CDR3 covers 12 residues. In nucleotides, the CDR3 is TGTGCCAGCAGTTTAAGGCCAGATACGCAGTATTTT. It is translated as CASSLRPDTQYF.

In its sample, this clonotype was seen many times. The chain carries TRBV11-2 and TRBJ1-1; 7 bases are shared with TRBD1. With 1 base clipped from V and 8 bases from J, the junction kept 4 bases outside the gene matches. The CDR3 has 13 residues. Per the germline V gene, CDR1 is SGHAT and CDR2 is FQNNGV. Written as DNA, the CDR3 is TGTGCCAGCAGCTTAGGACAGGGAAAGGAAGCTTTCTTT. This gives the protein CASSLGQGKEAFF.

Many counts were recorded for this clonotype. The chain employs TRBV14 and TRBJ2-1; TRBD2 matches at 7 bases. Trimming took 4 bases from V and 9 from J; bases not matched to a gene: 9. Germline V CDR1 and CDR2: SGHDN, FVKESK. The CDR3 sequence is 14 residues long. The CDR3 nucleotides read TGTGCCAGCAGCCGGGACTCTTGGGGGGGTGAGCAGTTCTTC. This translates into CASSRDSWGGEQFF. Full variable domain (remainder filled in from reference TRBV14 and TRBJ2-1): EAGVTQFPSHSVIEKGQTVTLRCDPISGHDNLYWYRRVMGKEIKFLLHFVKESKQDESGMPNNRFLAERTGGTYSTLKVQPAELEDSGVYFCASSRDSWGGEQFFGPGTRLTVL.

This clonotype was counted ten times or more. The V and J genes are TRBV7-9 and TRBJ2-7; possibly TRBD1 for D (6 bases). The CDR3 has 13 residues. Between the trimmed V and J ends, which lost 5 bases and 5 bases, there was a span of 13 bases. CDR1 and CDR2 (germline): SEHNR, FQNEAQ (reference sequence). The CDR3: CASSRTDVHEQYF. The CDR3 DNA sequence: TGTGCCAGCAGCCGGACAGACGTTCACGAGCAGTACTTC.